This T cell receptor beta chain was obtained from a study of cytomegalovirus exposure and HLA in healthy donors. The PCR was carried out with 60 Vbeta primers and 13 Jbeta primers. This table comes from immunoSEQ multiplex PCR, and its TCRdb copy is limited to in-frame clones, with some not included. In the table there are 150,000 to 200,000 clones, around 80% of which are singletons. The V gene end was trimmed by 5 bases and the J gene end by 7 bases; junction bases not matched to a gene: 15. The germline V gene has CDR1 SGHTA and CDR2 FQGNSA. The CDR3 runs 16 residues. As regards this clone: Antigen specificity is unknown.

Study-wide points: Presence/absence analyses supposed approximately even sequencing depth among donors. V- and J-gene trimming in TCR beta was tied to a missense DCLRE1C variant by an analysis performed later.

The clonotype was recovered from a woman between 25 and 40 years old in good health and CMV-seronegative. The V and J genes are TRBV7-2 and TRBJ2-7, with 9 bases aligning to TRBD1. Input material: PBMCs. The CDR3 DNA follows: TGTGCCAGCAGCCGCACGACGGGGACAGGGTCGGCAGAGCAGTACTTC. It specifies CASSRTTGTGSAEQYF. The whole variable domain, filled in from reference TRBV7-2 and TRBJ2-7, reads GAGVSQSPSNKVTEKGKDVELRCDPISGHTALYWYRQSLGQGLEFLIYFQGNSAPDKSGLPSDRFSAERTGGSVSTLTIQRTQQEDSAVYLCASSRTTGTGSAEQYFGPGTRLTVT.